This entry lists 15 T cell receptor beta chains sequenced from one sample in a study of blood T cells in healthy people across ages. A sample-barcoded 5' primer and a J-beta primer mix were used in a second PCR of roughly 6 to 11 cycles. TCRdb recomputed calls from the 5' RACE reads with MiXCR, one row per CDR3 protein. The data hold 600,000 to 900,000 distinct CDR3 sequences, with 25% to 30% observed a single time. The same data also went into a second study, on T cells of mothers and their children.

The specimen sequenced was blood. The receptors derive from a boy aged 10-17 years in good health.

A note on this clonotype: At one end, the junction sequence differs from germline, possibly due to a read error. V gene TRBV5-1 combines with J gene TRBJ2-3, with D perhaps given as TRBD1 or TRBD2 (5 bases each). In germline, CDR1 is SGHRS, CDR2 YFSETQ. There are 13 residues in the CDR3. The CDR3 coding sequence is TGTGCCAGCAGTTTGGGGGACACAGATACGCAGTATTTT. Protein: CASSLGDTDTQYF.

This clonotype has only a few counts. This sequence joins TRBV10-3 and TRBJ2-2; D call uncertain. This CDR3 is 13 amino acids long. The ends were cut back, 4 bases at V and 1 base at J, with 4 bases in the middle. Germline assignment: CDR1 ENHRY and CDR2 SYGVKD. CDR3 nucleotides: TGTGCCATCAGTGGACTGAACACCGGGGAGCTGTTTTTT. It is translated as CAISGLNTGELFF.

The rearrangement uses TRBV5-1 and TRBJ2-3, with a tentative D call TRBD2 (6 bases). Germline lookup yields CDR1 SGHRS and CDR2 YFSETQ. The V end was cut by 4 bases, the J end by 1 base, with 13 bases between. The CDR3 has 15 amino acids. CDR3 sequence: CASSQRGFGTDTQYF. CDR3 in DNA: TGCGCCAGCAGCCAACGGGGGTTCGGCACAGATACGCAGTATTTT.

This clonotype was counted a few times. The chain joins TRBV20-1 to TRBJ1-1; 7 bases match TRBD1. Germline CDR1 DFQATT, CDR2 SNEGSKA (reference sequence). The junction had 2 bases not matched to a gene; V was cut back by 5 bases and J by 8 bases. The CDR3 spans 10 residues. The CDR3 protein is CSAPDREAFF. CDR3 in DNA: TGCAGTGCTCCGGACAGGGAAGCTTTCTTT.

This clonotype was observed a handful of times. The chain is built from TRBV28 and TRBJ1-1; D gene unclear. Germline assignment: CDR1 MDHEN and CDR2 SYDVKM. The CDR3 covers 12 residues. Trimming stripped 6 bases from V and 7 bases from J, with 12 bases between. The CDR3 here is CASSRVRGEAFF. The CDR3, as DNA: TGTGCCAGCAGCCGAGTCCGGGGTGAAGCTTTCTTT.

This clonotype has ten or more counts. J is TRBJ2-5 and V is TRBV20-1; D is uncertain. The CDR3 is made up of 11 amino acids. The V end lost 1 base, the J end lost 5 bases, and 5 bases lay between the germline ends. CDR1 is DFQATT and CDR2 is SNEGSKA in the germline V gene (reference sequence). The CDR3 nucleotides are TGCAGTGCTAGAGCCCTGGAGACCCAGTACTTC. This encodes CSARALETQYF.

This clonotype was observed a few times. V gene TRBV6-5 combines with J gene TRBJ1-1; possible D gene TRBD1, 5 bases. CDR1 and CDR2 from the germline V gene are MNHEY and SVGAGI. The CDR3 sequence is 14 residues long. Trimming left V 2 bases short and J 4 bases short, with 11 bases between. Written as DNA, the CDR3 is TGTGCCAGCAGTTACAGGGGTGATGGCACTGAAGCTTTCTTT. It encodes CASSYRGDGTEAFF.

This clonotype has only a few counts. The J gene is TRBJ1-4, the V gene TRBV27; no definite D call. Germline V gene sequence: CDR1 MNHEY, CDR2 SMNVEV (reference sequence). Trimming shortened V by 0 bases and J by 5 bases, and 13 bases separated the two germline ends. This CDR3 is built from 16 residues. Written as DNA, the CDR3 is TGTGCCAGCAGTTTATCCCCACACAACTACAATGAAAAACTGTTTTTT. Protein product: CASSLSPHNYNEKLFF.

The gene calls are TRBV20-1 and TRBJ1-6, with D hard to call. CDR3 length: 14 amino acids. Germline CDR1 reads DFQATT; CDR2 reads SNEGSKA (reference sequence). Deletions cut 7 bases from V and 4 bases from J, with 14 bases between. The CDR3, as DNA: TGCAGTGTGGTTTCGGAGAAGTATAATTCACCCCTCCACTTT. Translated, it gives CSVVSEKYNSPLHF.

The rearrangement links TRBV15 to TRBJ2-5; D gene unclear. Germline V gene data show CDR1 as LNHNV and CDR2 as YYDKDF (reference sequence). The ends were cut back, 0 bases at V and 5 bases at J, with 16 bases in the middle. This CDR3 is built from 16 residues. This CDR3 is CATSRDQALKSETQYF. The CDR3 coding sequence is TGTGCCACCAGCAGAGATCAGGCGCTGAAGTCGGAGACCCAGTACTTC.

This clonotype has a handful of counts. The chain uses TRBV28 and TRBJ1-4; possible D gene TRBD1, 5 bases. CDR1 MDHEN and CDR2 SYDVKM come from the germline V gene. This CDR3 spans 14 amino acids. V lost 5 bases, J lost 4 bases, and 11 bases lay in between. The CDR3 DNA sequence: TGTGCCAGCAGTACCGGGACGGTTAATGAAAAACTGTTTTTT. Encoded protein: CASSTGTVNEKLFF.

This clonotype was seen only a few times. This chain connects TRBV11-1 to TRBJ2-7; 7 bases map to TRBD1. In germline, CDR1 is SGHAT, CDR2 FQDESV (reference sequence). This CDR3 spans 14 amino acids. Germline trimming cut 2 bases from V and 4 bases from J; bases unmatched to any gene: 5. The CDR3 here is CASSLPGTEYEQYF. CDR3 sequence (DNA): TGTGCCAGCAGCTTACCCGGGACAGAATACGAGCAGTACTTC.

J is TRBJ1-2 and V is TRBV19, with 7 bases identical to TRBD1. This CDR3 has 15 amino acids. Germline loops: CDR1 LNHDA, CDR2 SQIVND (reference sequence). V shed 7 bases and J 5 bases; nucleotides not matched to a gene: 13. The CDR3 DNA is TGTGCCAGTACCAGGGGACAGACTCAAGGGTATGGCTACACCTTC. Protein product: CASTRGQTQGYGYTF.

This chain uses TRBV19 with TRBJ2-4, with TRBD2 matching 12 bases. The germline V gene encodes CDR1 LNHDA and CDR2 SQIVND (reference sequence). Germline trimming cut 6 bases from V and 8 bases from J; bases unmatched to any gene: 5. CDR3 size: 14 residues. CDR3 amino acids: CASRLAGGLDIQYF. The CDR3 nucleotides are TGTGCCAGTAGGCTAGCGGGGGGGCTTGACATTCAGTACTTC.

This chain connects TRBV30 to TRBJ1-1, with a tentative D call TRBD1 (5 bases). CDR3 length: 14 residues. The germline V gene has CDR1 GTSNPN and CDR2 SVGIG (reference sequence). V dropped 2 bases and J dropped 3 bases, with 13 bases sitting between them. The CDR3 sequence: CAWSLGREDTEAFF. DNA for the CDR3: TGTGCCTGGAGTCTGGGCAGGGAGGACACTGAAGCTTTCTTT.